The rows below give T cell receptor beta chains drawn from one sample of a study of sequential checkpoint blockade in melanoma. The method was immunoSEQ multiplex PCR; TCRdb's version includes in-frame clones alone and lacks a portion of them. The sample carries 21,000 or so clones, about four fifths recorded once. The sequencing here drew on CD8+ T cells sorted from blood (inferred from file names), taken from a patient given nivolumab and ipilimumab in sequence. Receptors originate from a human donor with melanoma. Both conserved end residues are part of each CDR3. The D gene is left open where the match is weak. Rows give clone size only sometimes, using once, few, many, or a class for an expanded clone.

>TRBV6-6|TRBJ1-5|.|.
TGTGCCAGCAGTTACGGGAGGGATAACAATCAGCCCCAGCATTTT
CASSYGRDNNQPQHF
>TRBV30|TRBJ2-1|.|.
TGTGCCTGGACCAGTAGGGGGGACTATTACAATGAGCAGTTCTTC
CAWTSRGDYYNEQFF
>TRBV9|TRBJ1-2|TRBD1|.
TGTGCCAGCAGCCTAGCCCCCGGACAGGGGGCGGGGGGCTACACCTTC
CASSLAPGQGAGGYTF
>TRBV19|TRBJ2-7|.|.
TGTGCCAGTAGTATGGAAGACAGAGTAATTTACGAGCAGTACTTC
CASSMEDRVIYEQYF
>TRBV5-5|TRBJ1-5|.|.
TGTGCCAGCAGCTTATTAACCTCCCAGGGCCGTCAGCCCCAGCATTTT
CASSLLTSQGRQPQHF
>TRBV6-5|TRBJ2-5|.|.
TGTGCCAGCAGTTACTCGCAGGGTGTGATGGAGACCCAGTACTTC
CASSYSQGVMETQYF
>TRBV5-4|TRBJ1-2|.|.
TGTGCCAGCACTTTCACATTGGAGCCCGGAGGGGACTATGGCTACACCTTC
CASTFTLEPGGDYGYTF
>TRBV19|TRBJ1-1|.|.
TGTGCCAGTCTGCCAGGGCCGTGGACTGAAGCTTTCTTT
CASLPGPWTEAFF
>TRBV7-9|TRBJ1-3|.|few
TGTGCCAGCAGCTTATCCACCGGGGGGCCTGGAAACACCATATATTTT
CASSLSTGGPGNTIYF
>TRBV27|TRBJ1-5|.|.
TGTGCCAGCAGTTTTAGACAGGCTTATCAGCCCCAGCATTTT
CASSFRQAYQPQHF
>TRBV10-3|TRBJ2-1|TRBD2|.
TGTGCCATCAGGAGGACTAGCGGGGAACCGAGCTCCTACAATGAGCAGTTCTTC
CAIRRTSGEPSSYNEQFF
>TRBV29-1|TRBJ1-2|TRBD1|.
TGCAGCGTTGGTGACAGGGGCTATGGCTACACCTTC
CSVGDRGYGYTF
>TRBV5-4|TRBJ2-7|TRBD1|.
TGTGCCAGCAGCTTGGGGACAGGGGGGTTCGAGCAGTACTTC
CASSLGTGGFEQYF
>TRBV5-5|TRBJ2-2|.|.
TGTGCCAGCAGCTTGTTGGCAGGCCACACCGGGGAGCTGTTTTTT
CASSLLAGHTGELFF
>TRBV9|TRBJ1-5|.|.
TGTGCCAGCAGCCCAACAGATTATAGCAATCAGCCCCAGCATTTT
CASSPTDYSNQPQHF
>TRBV30|TRBJ2-3|TRBD2|.
TGTGCCTGGATCGGACTAGCGAGCGGTCGCCCTAGCACAGATACGCAGTATTTT
CAWIGLASGRPSTDTQYF
>TRBV2|TRBJ2-1|TRBD2|.
TGTGCCAGCAGGGTGCTAGCGGGACACAATGAGCAGTTCTTC
CASRVLAGHNEQFF
>TRBV4-2|TRBJ2-1|TRBD2|.
TGTGCCAGCAGCCCGGTCCTAGCGGGAGGGGGCGATGAGCAGTTCTTC
CASSPVLAGGGDEQFF
>TRBV5-1|TRBJ2-1|TRBD2|few
TGCGCCAGCAGCTTGGGGACTAGCGGGCCAAAATACAATGAGCAGTTCTTC
CASSLGTSGPKYNEQFF
>TRBV10-1|TRBJ2-1|TRBD2|.
TGCGCCAGCAGCCCGGGACTAGCGGGGGGCCGCCACAATGAGCAGTTCTTC
CASSPGLAGGRHNEQFF
>TRBV28|TRBJ1-5|TRBD1|.
TGTGCCAGCAGTTCCGGGACAGACTATCAGCCCCAGCATTTT
CASSSGTDYQPQHF
>TRBV28|TRBJ2-6|.|.
TGTGCCAGCAGTTTCGAGGTTTCTGGGGCCAACGTCCTGACTTTC
CASSFEVSGANVLTF
>TRBV27|TRBJ2-3|TRBD2|.
TGTGCCAGCAGTTTAGGGTTCGGGCGGGAGGAGGATACGCAGTATTTT
CASSLGFGREEDTQYF
>TRBV4-1|TRBJ1-6|.|.
TGCGCCAGCAGCCAAGATCTAAGCCTTCAGGCTCCCCTCCACTTT
CASSQDLSLQAPLHF
>TRBV9|TRBJ2-7|TRBD1|.
TGTGCCAGCAGCGTAGGACAGGGGATGTCCTACGAGCAGTACTTC
CASSVGQGMSYEQYF
>TRBV2|TRBJ2-2|.|medium-sized
TGTGCCAGCAGGGAGACCGGGGAGCTGTTTTTT
CASRETGELFF
>TRBV19|TRBJ2-3|TRBD2|.
TGTGCCAGTACCACTTTAGCGGGAGGGACAGATACGCAGTATTTT
CASTTLAGGTDTQYF
>TRBV2|TRBJ2-1|TRBD1|.
TGTGCCAGCAGCAGAACCGGGACAGGGATGGATGAGCAGTTCTTC
CASSRTGTGMDEQFF
>TRBV28|TRBJ2-1|TRBD1|.
TGTGCCAGCACTGCTTTAGTGACAGGGTATTACAATGAGCAGTTCTTC
CASTALVTGYYNEQFF
>TRBV7-9|TRBJ2-7|TRBD1|.
TGTGCCGGGACTGGACAGGGGAGCTCCTACGAGCAGTACTTC
CAGTGQGSSYEQYF
>TRBV14|TRBJ2-3|.|.
TGTGCCAGCAGCCAAGGCAGCGGAGTAATCTTCACAGATACGCAGTATTTT
CASSQGSGVIFTDTQYF